This T cell receptor beta chain was observed in a study of blood T cell repertoires in COVID-19. The germline V gene has CDR1 LNHNV and CDR2 YYDKDF (reference sequence). Trimming cost V 0 bases and J 3 bases; bases outside gene matches: 2. The CDR3 extends over 15 amino acids. Original analysis: From reference gene primer amplification, estimates of nucleated cell counts were derived. Assay: immunoSEQ multiplex PCR; the TCRdb copy retains only in-frame clones and omits some. From that table come the V and J calls and clone size; the DNA was used to work out D and trimming. The sample consists of around 100,000 clones, about 85% of them appearing once.

Sequencing was carried out using peripheral blood. This chain joins TRBV15 and TRBJ1-3, with 7 bases lining up with TRBD1. This receptor was taken from a man aged 50 to 60 with active or convalescent COVID-19. The CDR3 sequence: CATSRDRGVGNTIYF. DNA for the CDR3: TGTGCCACCAGCAGAGACAGGGGGGTTGGAAACACCATATATTTT.